At least ten counts were recorded for the clone carrying this T cell receptor (beta chain). Its specificity is unknown. The data stem from a study of molecular identifiers for immune sequencing clone quantification. Overall study findings and caveats: Clones above 20 RNA copies held over 99% of effector molecules, under 1% in naive cells.

Source material for naive CD8 libraries was roughly 18,000 to 1,000,000 sorted cells, with 10%, 30% or 50% RNA. Based on a CD8+CD4-CCR7+CD45RA+ profile, naive CD8 T cells were sorted. The germline V and J ends were trimmed by 2 bases and 0 bases, with 12 bases remaining between them. Germline V CDR1 and CDR2: MNHEY, SVGEGT. The length of the CDR3 is 16 residues. Previously described methods and listed TCR primers were used for bulk TCR libraries. TCRdb re-called the PCR reads with MiXCR, one entry per CDR3 protein. The table records about 60,000 distinct CDR3 sequences, about 17% of them present only once.

Specimen: naive CD8+ T cells from blood, with Jurkat cell RNA spiked in. Subset here: FACS-sorted CD8+CD4-CCR7+CD45RA+ naive T cells. This clonotype was sampled from a human donor in good health. Some libraries in this study had Jurkat cell RNA spiked in. The chain combines TRBV6-2 or TRBV6-3 with TRBJ2-3; D possibly corresponds to TRBD2 (6 bases). The CDR3: CASSYHIADSTDTQYF. The CDR3 DNA sequence: TGTGCCAGCAGTTACCATATAGCGGATAGCACAGATACGCAGTATTTT.